The 30 T cell receptor beta chains presented below share a single source sample, sequenced in a study of T cell responses to AZD1222 COVID-19 vaccine. Clones were read by immunoSEQ multiplex PCR, and TCRdb kept only the in-frame ones, dropping some. The sample lists about 200,000 clones; around nine tenths were seen once. The sample consisted of peripheral blood, taken on day 0 of AZD1222 vaccination. The receptors stem from an adult in good health.

CDR3 in amino acids: CASSRGHGEKLFF. CDR3 nucleotides: TGTGCCAGCAGCAGGGGGCACGGTGAAAAACTGTTTTTT. The J gene is TRBJ1-4, the V gene TRBV6-5, with 8 bases lining up with TRBD1. The trim removed 6 bases at V and 7 bases at J, leaving 4 bases unmatched. Germline CDR1 MNHEY, CDR2 SVGAGI. The CDR3 spans 13 residues.

The J gene is TRBJ1-3, the V gene TRBV10-2; no definite D call. The length of the CDR3 is 15 residues. Germline CDR1 WSHSY, CDR2 SAAADI. V was shortened by 0 bases and J by 0 bases, with 6 bases between the two germline ends. The CDR3 region has the DNA TGCGCCAGCAGTGAGTCTACGAGCTCTGGAAACACCATATATTTT. Translated: CASSESTSSGNTIYF.

The chain recombines TRBV30 with TRBJ2-1; tentatively, D is TRBD1 (5 bases). Trimming took 0 bases from V and 16 from J, leaving 19 bases between them. The CDR3 has 13 amino acids. CDR1 GTSNPN and CDR2 SVGIG come from the germline V gene (reference sequence). CDR3 DNA sequence: TGTGCCTGGAGTGTCAACAGGAACCCACCCTTTTTCTTC. Residues: CAWSVNRNPPFFF.

The rearrangement uses TRBV12-3 or TRBV12-4 and TRBJ2-7; D gene uncertain. V was cut by 5 bases and J by 5 bases, with 13 bases left in between. The CDR3 extends over 13 amino acids. CDR3 residues: CASSPFWGNEQYF. The CDR3, as DNA: TGTGCCAGCAGTCCCTTTTGGGGAAACGAGCAGTACTTC.

J is TRBJ1-2 and V is TRBV5-4; tentatively, D is TRBD1 (5 bases). The CDR3 is 14 amino acids. V was cut by 4 bases and J by 6 bases, with 16 bases left in between. Germline V CDR1 and CDR2: SGHNT, YYREEE (reference sequence). The CDR3 nucleotides read TGTGCCAGCAGCGTTAGGGGTTCCGGCGATGGCTACACCTTC. It translates to CASSVRGSGDGYTF.

This clone occurred a few times. This rearrangement joins TRBV15 to TRBJ1-2; D might be TRBD1 (6 bases). V lost 2 bases and J 6 bases, leaving 10 bases between the germline ends. Germline V gene data show CDR1 as LNHNV and CDR2 as YYDKDF (reference sequence). The CDR3 consists of 13 residues. The CDR3 coding sequence is TGTGCCACCAGCAGATCCCAGGGGCATGGCTACACCTTC. Its translation: CATSRSQGHGYTF. The whole variable domain, filled in from reference TRBV15 and TRBJ1-2, reads DAMVIQNPRYQVTQFGKPVTLSCSQTLNHNVMYWYQQKSSQAPKLLFHYYDKDFNNEADTPDNFQSRRPNTSFCFLDIRSPGLGDTAMYLCATSRSQGHGYTFGSGTRLTVV.

This chain links TRBV30 with TRBJ2-4, with D unclear. Trimming shortened V by 1 base and J by 0 bases, and 10 bases separated the two germline ends. The CDR3 contains 15 residues. CDR1 and CDR2 (germline): GTSNPN, SVGIG (reference sequence). The CDR3 loop reads CAWSERTLAKNIQYF. CDR3 in DNA: TGTGCCTGGAGTGAACGGACCCTAGCCAAAAACATTCAGTACTTC.

The chain employs TRBV7-2 and TRBJ2-2, with 8 bases aligning to TRBD1. CDR3 length equals 15 residues. Germline CDR1 SGHTA, CDR2 FQGNSA. Trimming removed 5 bases from V and 4 bases from J; junction bases left unmatched: 6. DNA of the CDR3: TGTGCCAGCAGCCAGACAGGGGCATTCACCGGGGAGCTGTTTTTT. This codes for CASSQTGAFTGELFF.

As DNA, the CDR3 is TGTGCCAGCACCCTAAATCTCGGACACGGGAACTATGGCTACACCTTC. Translating it yields CASTLNLGHGNYGYTF. The chain combines TRBV7-2 with TRBJ1-2, with a tentative D call TRBD1 (5 bases). Germline CDR1 is SGHTA and CDR2 is FQGNSA. The V end lost 7 bases, the J end lost 2 bases, and 20 bases lay between the germline ends. The CDR3 contains 16 residues.

This clone appeared once. The V gene is TRBV30, the J gene TRBJ1-1; D perhaps matches TRBD1 (6 bases). V lost 2 bases and J 0 bases, leaving 16 bases between the germline ends. The germline gives CDR1 GTSNPN, CDR2 SVGIG (reference sequence). This CDR3 contains 16 residues. CDR3 in DNA: TGTGCCTGGAGTTCCACCCGGACAGCCATGAACACTGAAGCTTTCTTT. Its protein is CAWSSTRTAMNTEAFF.

V gene TRBV20-1 combines with J gene TRBJ2-3; no definite D call. The V gene lost 7 bases and the J gene lost 1 base, with 6 bases spanning the gap. The germline V gene has CDR1 DFQATT and CDR2 SNEGSKA (reference sequence). This CDR3 is 11 amino acids long. CDR3 in amino acids: CSGYRTDTQYF. The CDR3 DNA is TGCAGTGGGTACCGCACAGATACGCAGTATTTT.

The chain combines TRBV28 with TRBJ2-1; no reliable D call. Germline-derived CDR1 and CDR2 are MDHEN and SYDVKM. V lost 3 bases, J lost 6 bases, and 12 bases lay in between. The CDR3 contains 14 residues. CDR3 loop: CASSLFRVPNEQFF. DNA of the CDR3: TGTGCCAGCAGTTTGTTCCGGGTTCCCAATGAGCAGTTCTTC.

The chain joins TRBV5-1 to TRBJ2-5, with D maybe TRBD1 (6 bases). Germline CDR1 SGHRS, CDR2 YFSETQ. The V and J ends lost 5 bases and 5 bases respectively, with 16 bases between them. The CDR3 is 14 residues long. CDR3 sequence reads: CASSQGRGRETQYF. The CDR3 DNA sequence: TGCGCCAGCAGTCAGGGCAGGGGTCGGGAGACCCAGTACTTC.

The chain combines TRBV4-3 with TRBJ2-1, with 10 bases matching TRBD2. The germline V gene encodes CDR1 LGHNA and CDR2 YSLEER. The CDR3 has 17 residues. The J segment lost 4 bases and the V segment lost 0 bases, leaving 6 bases of the junction unmatched. In DNA, the CDR3 is TGCGCCAGCAGCCAAGAGAGTGGAGCGGGGGGGTACAATGAGCAGTTCTTC. As protein: CASSQESGAGGYNEQFF.

Here the CDR3 DNA reads TGCGCCAGCAGCCCCTACAGGGGGAGTACTGAAGCTTTCTTT. Protein: CASSPYRGSTEAFF. The J gene is TRBJ1-1, the V gene TRBV5-1, with 8 bases matching TRBD1. J was trimmed by 5 bases and V by 4 bases; bases with no gene match: 7. The germline gives CDR1 SGHRS, CDR2 YFSETQ. This CDR3 spans 14 amino acids.

The genes are TRBV5-1 and TRBJ1-3; TRBD1 matches at 10 bases. The CDR3 consists of 17 residues. J was trimmed by 0 bases and V by 4 bases; bases with no gene match: 7. Germline values: CDR1 SGHRS, CDR2 YFSETQ. This CDR3 is CASSTGTGAFSGNTIYF. The CDR3 DNA reads as TGCGCCAGCAGCACCGGGACAGGGGCCTTCTCTGGAAACACCATATATTTT.

This chain joins TRBV9 and TRBJ2-1; D perhaps matches TRBD2 (5 bases). The CDR3 is 18 residues long. V dropped 3 bases and J dropped 15 bases, with 34 bases sitting between them. Germline CDR1 and CDR2: SGDLS and YYNGEE. The CDR3 here is CASSANRTLASAGGALFF. Written as DNA, the CDR3 is TGTGCCAGCAGCGCCAACCGGACCCTAGCATCGGCGGGCGGCGCACTGTTCTTC.

The chain uses TRBV5-6 and TRBJ1-1; 7 bases fit TRBD1. Germline trimming cut 0 bases from V and 5 bases from J; bases unmatched to any gene: 10. CDR1 SGHDT and CDR2 YYEEEE come from the germline V gene. The CDR3 covers 16 residues. CDR3 sequence reads: CASSLVGGGLWTEAFF. The DNA for the CDR3 is TGTGCCAGCAGCTTGGTTGGAGGGGGCCTGTGGACTGAAGCTTTCTTT. Together with reference TRBV5-6 and TRBJ1-1, the CDR3 gives the full variable domain: DAGVTQSPTHLIKTRGQQVTLRCSPKSGHDTVSWYQQALGQGPQFIFQYYEEEERQRGNFPDRFSGHQFPNYSSELNVNALLLGDSALYLCASSLVGGGLWTEAFFGQGTRLTVV.

For the CDR3, the DNA is TGTGCCAGCAGCTCCGGACGGAACACCGGGGAGCTGTTTTTT. Its protein is CASSSGRNTGELFF. The J gene is TRBJ2-2, the V gene TRBV4-2; no definite D call. This CDR3 has 14 residues. Germline loops: CDR1 LGHNA, CDR2 YNFKEQ. Trimming removed 5 bases from V and 1 base from J, with 8 bases in between.

The table lists this clone with a few counts. The sample carries other DNA sequences with the same CDR3. CDR3 bases: TGTGCCATCAGGACGGGGGGAACTGAAGCTTTCTTT. Amino acids: CAIRTGGTEAFF. The V call is TRBV10-3, the J call TRBJ1-1, with a possible D match to TRBD1 (5 bases). Germline CDR1 is ENHRY and CDR2 is SYGVKD. This CDR3 comprises 12 residues. V was cut by 6 bases and J by 5 bases, with 10 bases left in between.

This clone was seen just once. The rearrangement uses TRBV29-1 and TRBJ1-2; D not certain. Germline V gene data show CDR1 as SQVTM and CDR2 as ANQGSEA. V was shortened by 3 bases and J by 4 bases, with 12 bases between the two germline ends. The CDR3 length is 13 residues. This chain's CDR3 is CSVDPTGLYGYTF. The DNA for the CDR3 is TGCAGCGTTGACCCCACGGGCCTCTATGGCTACACCTTC. The full variable domain, its missing parts supplied by reference TRBV29-1 and TRBJ1-2, is SAVISQKPSRDICQRGTSLTIQCQVDSQVTMMFWYRQQPGQSLTLIATANQGSEATYESGFVIDKFPISRPNLTFSTLTVSNMSPEDSSIYLCSVDPTGLYGYTFGSGTRLTVV.

The sample holds a few counts of this clone. This chain uses TRBV10-3 with TRBJ2-7, with D perhaps matching TRBD2 (7 bases). V was pared by 4 bases and J by 4 bases, with 14 bases between. Germline CDR1 reads ENHRY; CDR2 reads SYGVKD. The CDR3 runs 14 residues. The CDR3 region has the DNA TGTGCCATCAGTGCGGGGGGCCTGGTTTACGAGCAGTACTTC. It encodes CAISAGGLVYEQYF.

The chain employs TRBV6-4 and TRBJ1-1; D may be TRBD1 (5 bases). V shed 6 bases and J shed 1 base, with 18 bases lying between them. The CDR3 is 16 amino acids. From germline, CDR1 is MRHNA and CDR2 SNTAGT. The DNA of the CDR3 is TGTGCCAGCAGCCCCCGCGGGGCGATAGGGAACACTGAAGCTTTCTTT. Protein: CASSPRGAIGNTEAFF.

This clone showed up just a few times. The V call is TRBV7-2, the J call TRBJ1-6; D remains unclear. The germline V gene has CDR1 SGHTA and CDR2 FQGNSA. The CDR3 spans 14 residues. V was cut by 5 bases and J by 9 bases, with 14 bases left in between. The CDR3 DNA is TGTGCCAGCAGCCCCCCCGGGCAAAGTTCACCCCTCCACTTT. It specifies CASSPPGQSSPLHF.

The rearrangement joins TRBV7-2 to TRBJ2-7, with 9 positions matching TRBD1. V lost 3 bases and J lost 7; bases outside the gene matches: 10. Germline V gives CDR1 SGHTA, CDR2 FQGNSA. This CDR3 comprises 15 residues. CDR3 bases: TGTGCCAGCAGCTTGTCGGGACAGGGCCAGCTTGAGCAGTACTTC. Translating it yields CASSLSGQGQLEQYF.

This chain connects TRBV29-1 to TRBJ1-1; D is possibly TRBD1 (5 bases). The CDR3 length is 12 residues. Germline CDR1 reads SQVTM; CDR2 reads ANQGSEA. V shed 7 bases and J shed 2 bases, with 11 bases lying between them. The CDR3 sequence is CSGGTPNTEAFF. Here the CDR3 DNA reads TGCAGCGGCGGGACTCCTAACACTGAAGCTTTCTTT.

As regards this clone: This CDR3 is also generated by other DNA sequences in the sample. This chain connects TRBV7-2 to TRBJ1-4; 9 bases are shared with TRBD1. Germline CDR1 is SGHTA and CDR2 is FQGNSA. Trimming took 5 bases from V and 5 from J; bases not matched to a gene: 3. The CDR3 is made up of 14 amino acids. CDR3 residues: CASSAGTGNEKLFF. Here the CDR3 DNA reads TGTGCCAGCAGCGCCGGGACAGGGAATGAAAAACTGTTTTTT.

This chain joins TRBV29-1 and TRBJ1-1; a possible D gene is TRBD1 (5 bases). This CDR3 has 10 residues. The germline V and J ends were trimmed by 4 bases and 13 bases, with 13 bases remaining between them. From germline, CDR1 is SQVTM and CDR2 ANQGSEA. Here the CDR3 reads CSVVAGYGFF. The DNA for the CDR3 is TGCAGCGTTGTAGCAGGGTATGGTTTCTTT.

The rearrangement joins TRBV2 to TRBJ2-7; TRBD2 is a possible D gene (6 bases). Germline V gene sequence: CDR1 SNHLY, CDR2 FYNNEI. The CDR3 length is 14 residues. V was pared by 0 bases and J by 0 bases, with 6 bases between. The CDR3 bases are TGTGCCAGCAGTGAAGCGGGGGGCTCCTACGAGCAGTACTTC. Translating gives CASSEAGGSYEQYF.

This clone turned up a few times. The chain carries TRBV7-9 and TRBJ1-1; D unresolved. Germline CDR1 and CDR2: SEHNR and FQNEAQ (reference sequence). The ends were cut back, 6 bases at V and 0 bases at J, with 20 bases in the middle. The CDR3 has 17 residues. CDR3 sequence reads: CASRAPFGSKMNTEAFF. In nucleotides, the CDR3 is TGTGCCAGCAGAGCCCCCTTTGGGTCAAAGATGAACACTGAAGCTTTCTTT.